These T cell receptor beta chains were read from a single sample in a study of blood T cell repertoires in COVID-19. Data came from immunoSEQ multiplex PCR; TCRdb stores just in-frame clones and leaves some out. Of 250,000 or so clones listed, roughly four fifths are singletons. Sequencing was performed on peripheral blood. The receptors were gathered from a woman aged 70-85 years with acute or convalescent COVID-19. Both conserved end residues are part of each CDR3. Fields, in order: J gene, D gene, clone size, V gene, CDR3 protein, CDR3 DNA. The D gene is left open where the match is weak. The size field is filled for only some rows; it gives once, few, many or a size class.

J gene: TRBJ1-2
D gene: NA
clone size: NA
V gene: TRBV18
CDR3 protein: CASSPPLIANYGYTF
CDR3 DNA: TGTGCCAGCTCACCACCCCTGATAGCTAACTATGGCTACACCTTC

J gene: TRBJ2-1
D gene: TRBD2
clone size: NA
V gene: TRBV5-5
CDR3 protein: CASSVVGGDNEQFF
CDR3 DNA: TGTGCCAGCAGCGTGGTGGGAGGGGACAATGAGCAGTTCTTC

J gene: TRBJ1-4
D gene: NA
clone size: NA
V gene: TRBV19
CDR3 protein: CASSAPGQRLNEKLFF
CDR3 DNA: TGTGCCAGTAGTGCCCCCGGACAGAGACTAAATGAAAAACTGTTTTTT

J gene: TRBJ2-7
D gene: NA
clone size: NA
V gene: TRBV4-1
CDR3 protein: CASSQGGRGDFHEQYF
CDR3 DNA: TGCGCCAGCAGCCAAGGAGGCAGGGGTGATTTTCACGAGCAGTACTTC

J gene: TRBJ1-1
D gene: NA
clone size: once
V gene: TRBV5-1
CDR3 protein: CASSPSRSYTEAFF
CDR3 DNA: TGCGCCAGCAGCCCCAGTAGGAGCTACACTGAAGCTTTCTTT

J gene: TRBJ2-7
D gene: NA
clone size: NA
V gene: TRBV3-1/TRBV3-2
CDR3 protein: CASSQRLLQLYEQYF
CDR3 DNA: TGTGCCAGCAGTCAACGACTGTTACAACTCTACGAGCAGTACTTC

J gene: TRBJ2-2
D gene: TRBD2
clone size: once
V gene: TRBV5-1
CDR3 protein: CASSRGVVETGELFF
CDR3 DNA: TGCGCCAGCTCGCGGGGGGTAGTGGAGACCGGGGAGCTGTTTTTT

J gene: TRBJ1-6
D gene: TRBD1
clone size: NA
V gene: TRBV4-1
CDR3 protein: CASSSWTGANSPLHF
CDR3 DNA: TGCGCCAGCAGCTCGTGGACAGGGGCTAATTCACCCCTCCACTTT

J gene: TRBJ1-2
D gene: NA
clone size: NA
V gene: TRBV24-1
CDR3 protein: CATSNSNYGYTF
CDR3 DNA: TGTGCCACCAGTAACAGTAACTATGGCTACACCTTC

J gene: TRBJ2-3
D gene: NA
clone size: NA
V gene: TRBV27
CDR3 protein: CASSWQEGTDTQYF
CDR3 DNA: TGTGCCAGCAGTTGGCAAGAAGGCACAGATACGCAGTATTTT

J gene: TRBJ1-6
D gene: NA
clone size: once
V gene: TRBV4-3
CDR3 protein: CASSQEPGSHSPLHF
CDR3 DNA: TGCGCCAGCAGCCAAGAACCAGGTTCCCATTCACCCCTCCACTTT

J gene: TRBJ1-5
D gene: TRBD1
clone size: NA
V gene: TRBV4-1
CDR3 protein: CASSQVQQGPNQPQHF
CDR3 DNA: TGCGCCAGCAGCCAAGTACAACAGGGGCCCAATCAGCCCCAGCATTTT

J gene: TRBJ2-1
D gene: NA
clone size: NA
V gene: TRBV6-6
CDR3 protein: CASSYARAGGNEQFF
CDR3 DNA: TGTGCCAGCAGTTACGCCCGGGCTGGAGGCAATGAGCAGTTCTTC

J gene: TRBJ2-5
D gene: NA
clone size: NA
V gene: TRBV27
CDR3 protein: CASSYTVQETQYF
CDR3 DNA: TGTGCCAGCAGTTATACGGTCCAAGAGACCCAGTACTTC

J gene: TRBJ1-2
D gene: NA
clone size: NA
V gene: TRBV6-1
CDR3 protein: CASSESLNYGYTF
CDR3 DNA: TGTGCCAGCAGTGAGTCTTTGAACTATGGCTACACCTTC

J gene: TRBJ1-2
D gene: TRBD1
clone size: NA
V gene: TRBV6-2/TRBV6-3
CDR3 protein: CASSYPGQGYGYTF
CDR3 DNA: TGTGCCAGCAGTTACCCGGGACAGGGTTATGGCTACACCTTC

J gene: TRBJ2-1
D gene: TRBD1
clone size: NA
V gene: TRBV18
CDR3 protein: CASSPTGGTSYNEQFF
CDR3 DNA: TGTGCCAGCTCACCAACAGGGGGGACCTCCTACAATGAGCAGTTCTTC

J gene: TRBJ2-2
D gene: NA
clone size: NA
V gene: TRBV4-3
CDR3 protein: CASSLDATVTGELFF
CDR3 DNA: TGCGCCAGCAGCCTAGACGCGACAGTGACCGGGGAGCTGTTTTTT

J gene: TRBJ1-1
D gene: NA
clone size: NA
V gene: TRBV27
CDR3 protein: CASSFGGTTEAFF
CDR3 DNA: TGTGCCAGCAGTTTTGGGGGGACCACTGAAGCTTTCTTT

J gene: TRBJ2-7
D gene: TRBD1
clone size: NA
V gene: TRBV28
CDR3 protein: CASSGSLGQGSYEQYF
CDR3 DNA: TGTGCCAGCAGTGGTAGCCTCGGACAGGGGAGCTACGAGCAGTACTTC

J gene: TRBJ2-7
D gene: NA
clone size: NA
V gene: TRBV4-2
CDR3 protein: CASSQGGLRGYEEQYF
CDR3 DNA: TGTGCCAGCAGCCAAGGGGGGTTGAGGGGGTATGAAGAGCAGTACTTC

J gene: TRBJ2-7
D gene: TRBD2
clone size: NA
V gene: TRBV3-1/TRBV3-2
CDR3 protein: CASSQREQGALGLAGLSSYEQYF
CDR3 DNA: TGTGCCAGCAGCCAACGCGAACAGGGTGCTTTGGGACTAGCGGGTCTAAGCTCCTACGAGCAGTACTTC

J gene: TRBJ1-6
D gene: NA
clone size: NA
V gene: TRBV27
CDR3 protein: CASSPTFMRQGYNSPLHF
CDR3 DNA: TGTGCCAGCAGTCCCACATTTATGAGGCAGGGCTATAATTCACCCCTCCACTTT

J gene: TRBJ1-6
D gene: NA
clone size: NA
V gene: TRBV5-8
CDR3 protein: CASSLAGIPLHF
CDR3 DNA: TGTGCCAGCAGCTTGGCAGGGATACCCCTCCACTTT

J gene: TRBJ1-5
D gene: NA
clone size: NA
V gene: TRBV28
CDR3 protein: CASSGGGQGQPQHF
CDR3 DNA: TGTGCCAGCAGTGGGGGGGGGCAGGGTCAGCCCCAGCATTTT

J gene: TRBJ2-3
D gene: NA
clone size: NA
V gene: TRBV5-1
CDR3 protein: CASSQGTPSTDTQYF
CDR3 DNA: TGCGCCAGCAGCCAAGGGACACCTAGCACAGATACGCAGTATTTT

J gene: TRBJ1-2
D gene: TRBD1
clone size: few
V gene: TRBV6-2/TRBV6-3
CDR3 protein: CASSSGTANYGYTF
CDR3 DNA: TGTGCCAGCAGTTCCGGGACAGCTAACTATGGCTACACCTTC

J gene: TRBJ1-3
D gene: NA
clone size: NA
V gene: TRBV6-1
CDR3 protein: CASSEAQREDGRYF
CDR3 DNA: TGTGCCAGCAGTGAAGCCCAGCGGGAAGACGGCAGATATTTT

J gene: TRBJ1-1
D gene: NA
clone size: NA
V gene: TRBV5-1
CDR3 protein: CASSYFAGEAFF
CDR3 DNA: TGCGCCAGCAGCTATTTCGCAGGGGAGGCTTTCTTT

J gene: TRBJ1-1
D gene: NA
clone size: NA
V gene: TRBV5-1
CDR3 protein: CASSVGHSNTEAFF
CDR3 DNA: TGCGCCAGCAGCGTAGGACACAGCAATACTGAAGCTTTCTTT

J gene: TRBJ1-2
D gene: TRBD1
clone size: few
V gene: TRBV5-1
CDR3 protein: CASSWGDRENYGYTF
CDR3 DNA: TGCGCCAGCAGCTGGGGGGACAGGGAGAACTATGGCTACACCTTC

J gene: TRBJ2-2
D gene: NA
clone size: few
V gene: TRBV5-5
CDR3 protein: CASSFSKATPGELFF
CDR3 DNA: TGTGCCAGCAGCTTCTCCAAAGCCACCCCCGGGGAGCTGTTTTTT

J gene: TRBJ2-7
D gene: NA
clone size: few
V gene: TRBV9
CDR3 protein: CASSVRQGPSYEQYF
CDR3 DNA: TGTGCCAGCAGCGTAAGGCAGGGGCCTTCCTACGAGCAGTACTTC

J gene: TRBJ1-2
D gene: TRBD1
clone size: NA
V gene: TRBV18
CDR3 protein: CASSPRTGSFYGYTF
CDR3 DNA: TGTGCCAGCTCACCACGGACAGGGTCTTTCTATGGCTACACCTTC

J gene: TRBJ2-7
D gene: TRBD2
clone size: NA
V gene: TRBV10-3
CDR3 protein: CAISGLAGVSTYEQYF
CDR3 DNA: TGTGCCATCAGTGGACTAGCGGGGGTTTCAACCTACGAGCAGTACTTC

J gene: TRBJ2-2
D gene: NA
clone size: NA
V gene: TRBV30
CDR3 protein: CAWSVWQGTYTGELFF
CDR3 DNA: TGTGCCTGGAGTGTCTGGCAGGGGACCTACACCGGGGAGCTGTTTTTT

J gene: TRBJ1-1
D gene: TRBD1
clone size: NA
V gene: TRBV5-1
CDR3 protein: CASSQGTVNTEAFF
CDR3 DNA: TGCGCCAGCAGCCAAGGGACAGTGAACACTGAAGCTTTCTTT

J gene: TRBJ1-1
D gene: TRBD1
clone size: few
V gene: TRBV6-4
CDR3 protein: CASSHDRDTEAFF
CDR3 DNA: TGTGCCAGCAGCCACGACAGGGACACTGAAGCTTTCTTT

J gene: TRBJ2-1
D gene: NA
clone size: NA
V gene: TRBV2
CDR3 protein: CASSDRTGRANEQFF
CDR3 DNA: TGTGCCAGCAGTGATCGGACAGGGAGGGCCAATGAGCAGTTCTTC

J gene: TRBJ2-7
D gene: TRBD2
clone size: NA
V gene: TRBV7-6
CDR3 protein: CASSVITSGGAREQYF
CDR3 DNA: TGTGCCAGCAGCGTAATCACTAGCGGGGGGGCTCGAGAGCAGTACTTC

J gene: TRBJ1-1
D gene: NA
clone size: NA
V gene: TRBV15
CDR3 protein: CATSRRGTGAFF
CDR3 DNA: TGTGCCACCAGCCGCCGGGGGACCGGAGCTTTCTTT

J gene: TRBJ2-3
D gene: NA
clone size: NA
V gene: TRBV5-6
CDR3 protein: CASSLGRGLTDTQYF
CDR3 DNA: TGTGCCAGCAGCTTGGGGCGGGGATTAACAGATACGCAGTATTTT